The 13 T cell receptor beta chains given below trace back to one sample, sequenced in a study of blood T cell repertoires in COVID-19. Generated by immunoSEQ multiplex PCR, the TCRdb table keeps only in-frame clones and is missing some. The sample contains over 400,000 clones, around 86% of which appear only once. The sample consisted of peripheral blood. Every receptor here comes from a young woman with active or convalescent COVID-19.

The J gene is TRBJ1-2, the V gene TRBV5-4; tentative D call: TRBD1 (6 bases). The CDR3 length is 14 residues. V was pared by 3 bases and J by 0 bases, with 9 bases between. Germline lookup yields CDR1 SGHNT and CDR2 YYREEE (reference sequence). CDR3: CASSWAGANYGYTF. For the CDR3, the DNA is TGTGCCAGCAGCTGGGCAGGGGCTAACTATGGCTACACCTTC.

This clone occurred once. The V and J genes are TRBV9 and TRBJ1-1; the D is unclear. Trimming cost V 4 bases and J 0 bases, with 7 bases left between them. CDR3 length: 13 amino acids. CDR1 and CDR2 (germline): SGDLS, YYNGEE. CDR3 region: CASSPIVNTEAFF. CDR3 bases: TGTGCCAGCAGCCCCATTGTGAACACTGAAGCTTTCTTT. The variable domain in full, with the rest retrieved from reference TRBV9 and TRBJ1-1, is DSGVTQTPKHLITATGQRVTLRCSPRSGDLSVYWYQQSLDQGLQFLIQYYNGEERAKGNILERFSAQQFPDLHSELNLSSLELGDSALYFCASSPIVNTEAFFGQGTRLTVV.

The V and J genes are TRBV3-1 (or the pseudogene TRBV3-2) and TRBJ2-7; 9 bases fit TRBD2. V trimming: 2 bases; J trimming: 7 bases; junction bases outside the gene matches: 12. The CDR3 has 16 amino acids. Germline V gene data show CDR1 as LGHDT and CDR2 as YNNKEL (reference sequence). The CDR3 sequence is CASSQPPAGGPGEQYF. In DNA, the CDR3 is TGTGCCAGCAGCCAACCTCCCGCGGGGGGGCCGGGTGAGCAGTACTTC.

The V and J genes are TRBV6-5 and TRBJ2-3, with 10 bases aligning to TRBD2. Trimming removed 4 bases from V and 2 bases from J; junction bases left unmatched: 3. Germline CDR1 and CDR2: MNHEY and SVGAGI. The CDR3 consists of 15 residues. Written as DNA, the CDR3 is TGTGCCAGCAGTTTCGGACTAGCGGACACAGATACGCAGTATTTT. It encodes CASSFGLADTDTQYF.

There are a few counts of this clone. The chain joins TRBV9 to TRBJ2-1; tentative D call: TRBD2 (5 bases). The CDR3 has 17 residues. CDR1 and CDR2 from the germline V gene are SGDLS and YYNGEE. Trimming cost V 4 bases and J 0 bases, with 17 bases left between them. The CDR3 region is CASSLESGSSSYNEQFF. DNA for the CDR3: TGTGCCAGCAGCCTCGAGAGCGGAAGCAGCTCCTACAATGAGCAGTTCTTC.

The V and J genes are TRBV19 and TRBJ1-1; no clear D. The length of the CDR3 is 14 residues. V lost 5 bases, J lost 6 bases, and 16 bases lay in between. The germline V gene has CDR1 LNHDA and CDR2 SQIVND (reference sequence). The CDR3 region is CASSPPNPYSEAFF. CDR3 bases: TGTGCCAGTAGTCCCCCTAATCCGTATTCTGAAGCTTTCTTT.

Here the CDR3 reads CASSLAGGVNTGELFF. The CDR3 nucleotides read TGCGCCAGCAGCCTCGCGGGGGGGGTTAACACCGGGGAGCTGTTTTTT. The chain combines TRBV4-1 with TRBJ2-2; 9 nucleotides line up with TRBD2. The CDR3 runs to 16 residues. J was trimmed by 2 bases and V by 4 bases; bases with no gene match: 5. Germline CDR1 MGHRA, CDR2 YSYEKL.

J is TRBJ2-1 and V is TRBV6-5; 9 nucleotides line up with TRBD2. Germline V lookup: CDR1 MNHEY, CDR2 SVGAGI. This CDR3 is 15 amino acids long. J was trimmed by 4 bases and V by 7 bases; bases with no gene match: 8. The CDR3 DNA sequence: TGTGCCAGCACCATGGGACTAGCTTCTTACAATGAGCAGTTCTTC. Amino acid sequence: CASTMGLASYNEQFF.

This clone occurred once. The rearrangement joins TRBV4-1 to TRBJ1-1, with no clear D. This CDR3 comprises 15 residues. V lost 1 base to trimming and J lost 3 bases, with 12 bases between them. Germline V lookup: CDR1 MGHRA, CDR2 YSYEKL. The CDR3 is CASSQAPGGYTEAFF. The CDR3 DNA reads as TGCGCCAGCAGCCAAGCCCCGGGCGGGTACACTGAAGCTTTCTTT.

The chain combines TRBV19 with TRBJ1-5; 8 nucleotides match TRBD1. Germline CDR1 LNHDA, CDR2 SQIVND (reference sequence). The trim removed 5 bases at V and 0 bases at J, leaving 6 bases unmatched. The CDR3 length is 16 residues. CDR3 sequence reads: CASSGTGGYSNQPQHF. For the CDR3, the DNA is TGTGCCAGTAGTGGTACAGGGGGGTATAGCAATCAGCCCCAGCATTTT.

The genes are TRBV28 and TRBJ1-4; TRBD1 is a possible D gene (5 bases). In germline, CDR1 is MDHEN, CDR2 SYDVKM. This CDR3 contains 13 residues. V was pared by 3 bases and J by 8 bases, with 10 bases between. CDR3 DNA sequence: TGTGCCAGCAGTTTTACCGGGGGGGAAAAACTGTTTTTT. Protein sequence: CASSFTGGEKLFF.

The genes are TRBV2 and TRBJ1-5; D is ambiguous. The CDR3 has 14 amino acids. V dropped 7 bases and J dropped 4 bases, with 14 bases sitting between them. Germline V gives CDR1 SNHLY, CDR2 FYNNEI. Written as DNA, the CDR3 is TGTGCCAGCAAAAACCGGGGAGGGAATCAGCCCCAGCATTTT. Its protein is CASKNRGGNQPQHF.

The chain links TRBV11-2 to TRBJ1-4; no firm D call. Germline lookup yields CDR1 SGHAT and CDR2 FQNNGV. Trimming cost V 1 base and J 4 bases, with 13 bases left between them. CDR3 length: 16 amino acids. CDR3 DNA sequence: TGTGCCAGCAGCTTAGCTAGTAATTTGGGTAATGAAAAACTGTTTTTT. Translating it yields CASSLASNLGNEKLFF.